The clone carrying this T cell receptor (beta chain) was detected once. Its antigen is unidentified. This sample is drawn from a study of T cell responses to AZD1222 COVID-19 vaccine. Sequenced by immunoSEQ multiplex PCR; TCRdb stores in-frame clones only, minus some. The data contain around 96,000 clones, about 89% of them singletons. Analysis merged second doses at about 4 or about 12 weeks. Study findings and constraints: Baseline serostatus was positive in only a handful of AZD1222 recipients. Researchers report vaccine-associated CD4 TCRs spanning spike, with dominance at 160-218 and 743-854.

Germline lookup yields CDR1 SGDLS and CDR2 YYNGEE. The CDR3 is made up of 13 amino acids. Trimming took 4 bases from V and 7 from J, leaving 9 bases between them. This specimen consisted of peripheral blood, obtained 28 days after the second AZD1222 dose. V is TRBV9 and J is TRBJ1-6; unclear D gene. The clonotype was recovered from an adult who received the AZD1222 COVID-19 vaccine. CDR3 DNA: TGTGCCAGCAGCTCCAGGACCAATTCACCCCTCCACTTT. Residues: CASSSRTNSPLHF.